These 2 T cell receptor beta chains were sequenced from one sample in a study of T cells in Graves' hyperthyroidism and ophthalmopathy. Amplification of TCR beta CDR3 regions used RNA as the template. RT-PCR in the first round (using the HTBI primer set) targeted the TCR CDR3. One entry per CDR3 protein, called by TCRdb with MiXCR from the multiplex PCR reads. The repertoire holds hundreds of thousands of distinct CDR3 sequences, with approximately 15% as singletons. Material for sequencing was blood. These receptors came from a woman aged 40 to 50 with Graves' ophthalmopathy.

V is TRBV11-2 and J is TRBJ2-3; no clear D. Trimming pared 3 bases from V and 6 bases from J, leaving 16 bases between. CDR1 and CDR2 from the germline V gene are SGHAT and FQNNGV. The CDR3 has 15 residues. The CDR3 nucleotides are TGTGCCAGCAGCTTTGAGAGAGCCTTCTACGATACGCAGTATTTT. It codes for CASSFERAFYDTQYF.

The sample holds many counts of this clonotype. The chain combines TRBV30 with TRBJ2-1; 8 bases agree with TRBD2. From germline, CDR1 is GTSNPN and CDR2 SVGIG (reference sequence). J lost 14 bases, V lost 3 bases, and 6 bases had no gene match. The CDR3 contains 11 residues. CDR3 nucleotide sequence: TGTGCCTGGAGGACCGGGACTAGAGAGTTCTTC. This sequence encodes CAWRTGTREFF.